These T cell receptor beta chains were read from a single sample in a study of monozygotic twins with inflammatory bowel disease. TCRdb reworked the 5' RACE reads into one entry per CDR3 protein, no DNA. Its table records approximately 330,000 distinct CDR3 sequences. The sequencing input was blood. These receptors all come from a human donor with ulcerative colitis or Crohn's disease, or a healthy co-twin of an affected twin (not recorded which). Both conserved end residues are part of each CDR3.

V gene: TRBV5-1; J gene: TRBJ1-1; CDR3 protein: CASSSGHRQGRDEAFF
V gene: TRBV5-1; J gene: TRBJ2-1; CDR3 protein: CASSLVRDLYINEQFF
V gene: TRBV7-9; J gene: TRBJ1-6; CDR3 protein: CASSRQGGNSPLHF
V gene: TRBV19; J gene: TRBJ1-2; CDR3 protein: CASSRRNGEANYGYTF
V gene: TRBV5-4; J gene: TRBJ2-1; CDR3 protein: CASSLVGGNGNEQFF
V gene: TRBV6-5; J gene: TRBJ1-1; CDR3 protein: CASSYGAGAPNTEAFF
V gene: TRBV27; J gene: TRBJ2-3; CDR3 protein: CASSPLAGTDTQYF
V gene: TRBV27; J gene: TRBJ1-6; CDR3 protein: CASSLSSGVSPLHF
V gene: TRBV12-3/TRBV12-4; J gene: TRBJ1-2; CDR3 protein: CASRPQGERLRGYTF
V gene: TRBV5-1; J gene: TRBJ1-1; CDR3 protein: CASSLRQDTEAFF
V gene: TRBV7-3; J gene: TRBJ2-3; CDR3 protein: CASSSRQSTDTQYF
V gene: TRBV12-3/TRBV12-4; J gene: TRBJ2-3; CDR3 protein: CASSKTSRDTQYF
V gene: TRBV5-1; J gene: TRBJ2-1; CDR3 protein: CASSSGEMTDEQFF
V gene: TRBV20-1; J gene: TRBJ2-3; CDR3 protein: CSARGSTDTQYF
V gene: TRBV5-1; J gene: TRBJ2-1; CDR3 protein: CASSWGRVPPNNEQFF
V gene: TRBV5-1; J gene: TRBJ1-1; CDR3 protein: CASGTGPSAEAFF
V gene: TRBV30; J gene: TRBJ1-1; CDR3 protein: CAWSRGVGESAEAFF
V gene: TRBV10-3; J gene: TRBJ1-2; CDR3 protein: CAISELDQIGGYTF
V gene: TRBV12-3/TRBV12-4; J gene: TRBJ1-6; CDR3 protein: CASSLGQISYNSPLHF
V gene: TRBV12-3/TRBV12-4; J gene: TRBJ1-3; CDR3 protein: CASSDRDCSGNTIYF
V gene: TRBV20-1; J gene: TRBJ2-1; CDR3 protein: CSARVSPSGYNEQFF
V gene: TRBV7-8; J gene: TRBJ1-5; CDR3 protein: CASSETGFGQPQHF
V gene: TRBV11-3; J gene: TRBJ2-2; CDR3 protein: CASSLGNRDVQDTGELFF
V gene: TRBV28; J gene: TRBJ2-3; CDR3 protein: CASSLSGGLDTQYF
V gene: TRBV27; J gene: TRBJ2-5; CDR3 protein: CASSFGALETQYF
V gene: TRBV20-1; J gene: TRBJ2-1; CDR3 protein: CSATIGTSNEQFF
V gene: TRBV5-5; J gene: TRBJ1-1; CDR3 protein: CASSLVVESAFF
V gene: TRBV12-3/TRBV12-4; J gene: TRBJ2-7; CDR3 protein: CASSFRVRFYEQYF
V gene: TRBV6-2/TRBV6-3; J gene: TRBJ1-1; CDR3 protein: CASSRGDKGTEAFF
V gene: TRBV6-2/TRBV6-3; J gene: TRBJ1-2; CDR3 protein: CASRWTGSVGYTF
V gene: TRBV15; J gene: TRBJ1-1; CDR3 protein: CATSSERKAFF
V gene: TRBV28; J gene: TRBJ1-2; CDR3 protein: CASSATTYGYTF
V gene: TRBV6-1; J gene: TRBJ1-5; CDR3 protein: CASRDRGGNSNQPQHF
V gene: TRBV7-9; J gene: TRBJ1-4; CDR3 protein: CASSLAGGEKKLFF
V gene: TRBV5-1; J gene: TRBJ2-3; CDR3 protein: CASSLAFTDTQYF
V gene: TRBV12-3/TRBV12-4; J gene: TRBJ1-2; CDR3 protein: CASSLEVREAGYTF
V gene: TRBV20-1; J gene: TRBJ1-6; CDR3 protein: CSARDGTSRVDLRAPLHF
V gene: TRBV4-2; J gene: TRBJ1-4; CDR3 protein: CASSQDERTVFNEKLFF
V gene: TRBV18; J gene: TRBJ1-5; CDR3 protein: CASSPSGRTGQNQPQRF
V gene: TRBV15; J gene: TRBJ2-2; CDR3 protein: CATSRPYRDSNTGELFF
V gene: TRBV7-2; J gene: TRBJ2-5; CDR3 protein: CASSLSLAYQETQYF
V gene: TRBV7-9; J gene: TRBJ1-2; CDR3 protein: CASTKQGSEYGYTF
V gene: TRBV5-1; J gene: TRBJ1-4; CDR3 protein: CASSLWGLDEKLFF
V gene: TRBV5-4; J gene: TRBJ2-3; CDR3 protein: CASSLIGRNSGGATDTQYF
V gene: TRBV7-9; J gene: TRBJ2-7; CDR3 protein: CASSTRDSYEQYF
V gene: TRBV28; J gene: TRBJ2-1; CDR3 protein: CATDGYNEQFF
V gene: TRBV7-2; J gene: TRBJ1-6; CDR3 protein: CASSQGSRGGISPLHF
V gene: TRBV7-9; J gene: TRBJ2-3; CDR3 protein: CASSEGTDTQYF
V gene: TRBV7-9; J gene: TRBJ2-5; CDR3 protein: CASSLRGSPQETQYF
V gene: TRBV5-4; J gene: TRBJ2-7; CDR3 protein: CASSLDSGPYEQYF
V gene: TRBV4-1; J gene: TRBJ1-1; CDR3 protein: CASSQAPGQGMNTEAFF